The rows below give T cell receptor beta chains drawn from one sample of a study of neoadjuvant nivolumab and ipilimumab in lung cancer. Libraries were prepared by immunoSEQ multiplex PCR; TCRdb keeps only in-frame clonotypes and omits some of them. The repertoire holds about 6,900 clones, with around 76% as singletons. The sample in question was tumor tissue, obtained after neoadjuvant nivolumab, alone or with ipilimumab, at or shortly before surgery. These receptors were obtained from an adult with non-small cell lung cancer. Both conserved end residues are part of each CDR3.

j_gene,v_gene,CDR3aa
TRBJ2-7,TRBV6-6,CASSELYEQYF
TRBJ2-2,TRBV5-1,CASSLLWTVQHSGTGELFF
TRBJ1-2,TRBV5-5,CASSPGGNYGYTF
TRBJ1-5,TRBV18,CASSPGNQPQHF
TRBJ1-1,TRBV13,CASSPMVGTGWDTEAFF
TRBJ2-3,TRBV11-3,CASSLGGRGGDTQYF
TRBJ2-7,TRBV28,CASSFSGGPQEQYF
TRBJ2-2,TRBV7-8,CASGAGRTGELFF
TRBJ2-3,TRBV13,CASSRRANTDTQYF
TRBJ2-1,TRBV5-6,CASSFDRGPSYNEQFF
TRBJ2-1,TRBV6-6,CASSYSPDKGYNEQFF
TRBJ1-1,TRBV10-1,CASSEQLNTEAFF
TRBJ2-2,TRBV28,CASSLNGLAGAGELFF
TRBJ2-2,TRBV5-1,CASKYLNTGELFF